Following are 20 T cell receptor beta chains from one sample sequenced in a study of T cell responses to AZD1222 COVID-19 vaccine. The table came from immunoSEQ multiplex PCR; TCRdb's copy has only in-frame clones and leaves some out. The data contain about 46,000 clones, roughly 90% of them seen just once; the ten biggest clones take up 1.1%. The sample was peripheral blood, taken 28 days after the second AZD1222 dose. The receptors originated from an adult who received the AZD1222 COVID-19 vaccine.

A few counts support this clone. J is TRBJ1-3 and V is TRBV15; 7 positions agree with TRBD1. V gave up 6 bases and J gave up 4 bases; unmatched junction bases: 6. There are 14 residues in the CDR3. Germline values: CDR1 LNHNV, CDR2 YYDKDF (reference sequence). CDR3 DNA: TGTGCCACCAGGAGGACAGGCGACGGAAACACCATATATTTT. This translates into CATRRTGDGNTIYF.

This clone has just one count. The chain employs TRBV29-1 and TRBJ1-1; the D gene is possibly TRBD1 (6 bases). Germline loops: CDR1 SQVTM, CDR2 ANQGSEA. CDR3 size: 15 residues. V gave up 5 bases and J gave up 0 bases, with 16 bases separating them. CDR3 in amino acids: CSVTPTRGVNTEAFF. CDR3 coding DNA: TGCAGCGTTACACCGACAAGGGGGGTGAACACTGAAGCTTTCTTT.

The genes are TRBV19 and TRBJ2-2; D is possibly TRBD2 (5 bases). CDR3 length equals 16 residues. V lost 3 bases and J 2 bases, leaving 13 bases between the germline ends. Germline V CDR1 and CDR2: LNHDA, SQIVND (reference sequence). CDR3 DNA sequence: TGTGCCAGTAGTATTGACTACATAGAAAACACCGGGGAGCTGTTTTTT. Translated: CASSIDYIENTGELFF.

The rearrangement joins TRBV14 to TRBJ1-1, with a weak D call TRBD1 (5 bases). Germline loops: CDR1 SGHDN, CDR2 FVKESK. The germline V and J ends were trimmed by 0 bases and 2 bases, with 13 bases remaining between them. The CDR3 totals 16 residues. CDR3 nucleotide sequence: TGTGCCAGCAGCCAAGATGGGGGACCCCGAAACACTGAAGCTTTCTTT. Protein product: CASSQDGGPRNTEAFF. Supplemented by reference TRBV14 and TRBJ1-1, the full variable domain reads EAGVTQFPSHSVIEKGQTVTLRCDPISGHDNLYWYRRVMGKEIKFLLHFVKESKQDESGMPNNRFLAERTGGTYSTLKVQPAELEDSGVYFCASSQDGGPRNTEAFFGQGTRLTVV.

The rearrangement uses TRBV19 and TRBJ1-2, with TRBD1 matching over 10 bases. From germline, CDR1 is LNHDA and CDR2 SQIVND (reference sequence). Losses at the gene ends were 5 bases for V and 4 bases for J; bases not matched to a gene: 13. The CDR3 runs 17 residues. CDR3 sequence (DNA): TGTGCCAGTAGTCCCACGGCCGGGACAGGGGATTCCTATGGCTACACCTTC. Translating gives CASSPTAGTGDSYGYTF.

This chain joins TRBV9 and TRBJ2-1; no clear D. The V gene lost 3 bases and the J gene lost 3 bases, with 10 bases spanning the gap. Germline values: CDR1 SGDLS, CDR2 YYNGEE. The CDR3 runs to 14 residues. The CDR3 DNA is TGTGCCAGCAGCGAGTGGGGATTCTACAATGAGCAGTTCTTC. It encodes CASSEWGFYNEQFF.

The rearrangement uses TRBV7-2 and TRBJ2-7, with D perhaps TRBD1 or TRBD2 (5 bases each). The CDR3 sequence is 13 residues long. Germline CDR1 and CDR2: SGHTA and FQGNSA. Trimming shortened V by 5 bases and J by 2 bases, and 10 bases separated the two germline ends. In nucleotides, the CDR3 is TGTGCCAGCAGCCTCGGGGCAACCTACGAGCAGTACTTC. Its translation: CASSLGATYEQYF.

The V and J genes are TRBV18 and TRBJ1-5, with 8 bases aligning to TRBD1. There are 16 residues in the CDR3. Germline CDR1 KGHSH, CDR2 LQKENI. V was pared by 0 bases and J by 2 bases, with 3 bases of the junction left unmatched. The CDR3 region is CASSPPTGAGNQPQHF. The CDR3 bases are TGTGCCAGCTCACCACCGACAGGGGCTGGCAATCAGCCCCAGCATTTT.

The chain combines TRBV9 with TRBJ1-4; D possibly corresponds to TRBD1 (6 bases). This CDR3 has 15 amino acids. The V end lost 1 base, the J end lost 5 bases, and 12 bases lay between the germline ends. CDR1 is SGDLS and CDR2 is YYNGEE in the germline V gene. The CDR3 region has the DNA TGTGCCAGCAGCGTACTCCAGGGGCAGAATGAAAAACTGTTTTTT. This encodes CASSVLQGQNEKLFF.

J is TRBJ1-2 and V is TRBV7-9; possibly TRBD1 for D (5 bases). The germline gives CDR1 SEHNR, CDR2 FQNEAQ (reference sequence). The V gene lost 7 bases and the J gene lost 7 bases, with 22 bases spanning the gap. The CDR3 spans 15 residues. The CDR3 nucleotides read TGTGCCAGCAAAGGCTTCGGAGGGGATGAGGGTGGCTACACCTTC. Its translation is CASKGFGGDEGGYTF. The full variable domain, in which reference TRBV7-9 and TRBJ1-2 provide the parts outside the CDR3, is DTGVSQNPRHKITKRGQNVTFRCDPISEHNRLYWYRQTLGQGPEFLTYFQNEAQLEKSRLLSDRFSAERPKGSFSTLEIQRTEQGDSAMYLCASKGFGGDEGGYTFGSGTRLTVV.

The CDR3 region has the DNA TGTGCCAGCAAGGAAAGGACGTTGAGCTCCTACGAGCAGTACTTC. The encoded protein is CASKERTLSSYEQYF. The chain is built from TRBV6-5 and TRBJ2-7; D not resolved. V was shortened by 7 bases and J by 0 bases, with 16 bases between the two germline ends. CDR3 length: 15 amino acids. The germline V gene has CDR1 MNHEY and CDR2 SVGAGI.

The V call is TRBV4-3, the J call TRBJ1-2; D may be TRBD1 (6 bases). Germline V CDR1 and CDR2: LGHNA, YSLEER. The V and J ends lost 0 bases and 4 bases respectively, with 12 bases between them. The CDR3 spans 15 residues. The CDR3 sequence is CASSQDTGSFYGYTF. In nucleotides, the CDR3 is TGCGCCAGCAGCCAAGATACAGGGTCCTTCTATGGCTACACCTTC.

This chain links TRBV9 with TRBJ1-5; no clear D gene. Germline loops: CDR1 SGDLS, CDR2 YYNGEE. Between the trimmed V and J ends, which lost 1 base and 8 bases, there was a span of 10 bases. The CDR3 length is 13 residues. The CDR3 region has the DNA TGTGCCAGCAGCGTAAGTCCGGTGGAGCCCCAGCATTTT. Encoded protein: CASSVSPVEPQHF.

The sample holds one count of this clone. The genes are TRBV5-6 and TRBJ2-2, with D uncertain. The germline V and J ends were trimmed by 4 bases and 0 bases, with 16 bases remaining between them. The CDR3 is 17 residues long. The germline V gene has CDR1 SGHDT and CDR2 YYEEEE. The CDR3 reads CASSKGPVRANTGELFF. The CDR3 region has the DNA TGTGCCAGCAGCAAGGGCCCGGTTAGGGCGAACACCGGGGAGCTGTTTTTT.

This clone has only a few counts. The CDR3 sequence: CASSLEVNRGSSGNTIYF. DNA of the CDR3: TGTGCCAGCAGCTTAGAAGTGAACAGGGGATCCTCTGGAAACACCATATATTTT. The J gene is TRBJ1-3, the V gene TRBV7-9; 7 positions agree with TRBD1. The CDR3 has 18 residues. The V and J ends lost 1 base and 0 bases, in that order; junction bases with no gene match: 9. Germline loops: CDR1 SEHNR, CDR2 FQNEAQ (reference sequence).

CDR3 coding DNA: TGCGCCAGCAGCCTACCGGGACAGGGTTTCTACGAGCAGTACTTC. Translated: CASSLPGQGFYEQYF. The rearrangement uses TRBV4-1 and TRBJ2-7, with 9 bases aligning to TRBD1. CDR1 and CDR2 (germline): MGHRA, YSYEKL. CDR3 length: 15 residues. The trim removed 4 bases at V and 3 bases at J, leaving 7 bases unmatched.

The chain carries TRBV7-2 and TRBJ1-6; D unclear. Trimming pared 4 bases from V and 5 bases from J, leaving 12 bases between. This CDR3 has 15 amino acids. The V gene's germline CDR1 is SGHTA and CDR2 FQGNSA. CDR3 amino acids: CASSSQYLNNSPLHF. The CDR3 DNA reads TGTGCCAGCAGCTCACAGTACCTCAATAATTCACCCCTCCACTTT.

CDR3 protein: CASSKSGRRSLNQPQHF. The CDR3 nucleotides are TGTGCCAGCAGCAAATCAGGGCGTCGCTCGTTAAATCAGCCCCAGCATTTT. The chain carries TRBV28 and TRBJ1-5; D is perhaps TRBD1 (5 bases). CDR3 length: 17 amino acids. The V end was cut by 6 bases, the J end by 4 bases, with 22 bases between. The V gene's germline CDR1 is MDHEN and CDR2 SYDVKM.

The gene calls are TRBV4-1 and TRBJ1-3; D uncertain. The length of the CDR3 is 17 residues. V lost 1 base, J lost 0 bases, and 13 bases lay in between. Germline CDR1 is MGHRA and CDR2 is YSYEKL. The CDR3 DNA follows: TGCGCCAGCAGCCAAGCTGGAGGGCTAAGCTCTGGAAACACCATATATTTT. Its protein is CASSQAGGLSSGNTIYF.

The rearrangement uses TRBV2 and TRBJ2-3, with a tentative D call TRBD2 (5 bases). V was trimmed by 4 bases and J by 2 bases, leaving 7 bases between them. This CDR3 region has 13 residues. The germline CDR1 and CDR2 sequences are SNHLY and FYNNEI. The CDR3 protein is CASSAGSTDTQYF. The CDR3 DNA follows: TGTGCCAGCAGTGCGGGGTCCACAGATACGCAGTATTTT. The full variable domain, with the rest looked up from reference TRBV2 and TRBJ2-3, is EPEVTQTPSHQVTQMGQEVILRCVPISNHLYFYWYRQILGQKVEFLVSFYNNEISEKSEIFDDQFSVERPDGSNFTLKIRSTKLEDSAMYFCASSAGSTDTQYFGPGTRLTVL.